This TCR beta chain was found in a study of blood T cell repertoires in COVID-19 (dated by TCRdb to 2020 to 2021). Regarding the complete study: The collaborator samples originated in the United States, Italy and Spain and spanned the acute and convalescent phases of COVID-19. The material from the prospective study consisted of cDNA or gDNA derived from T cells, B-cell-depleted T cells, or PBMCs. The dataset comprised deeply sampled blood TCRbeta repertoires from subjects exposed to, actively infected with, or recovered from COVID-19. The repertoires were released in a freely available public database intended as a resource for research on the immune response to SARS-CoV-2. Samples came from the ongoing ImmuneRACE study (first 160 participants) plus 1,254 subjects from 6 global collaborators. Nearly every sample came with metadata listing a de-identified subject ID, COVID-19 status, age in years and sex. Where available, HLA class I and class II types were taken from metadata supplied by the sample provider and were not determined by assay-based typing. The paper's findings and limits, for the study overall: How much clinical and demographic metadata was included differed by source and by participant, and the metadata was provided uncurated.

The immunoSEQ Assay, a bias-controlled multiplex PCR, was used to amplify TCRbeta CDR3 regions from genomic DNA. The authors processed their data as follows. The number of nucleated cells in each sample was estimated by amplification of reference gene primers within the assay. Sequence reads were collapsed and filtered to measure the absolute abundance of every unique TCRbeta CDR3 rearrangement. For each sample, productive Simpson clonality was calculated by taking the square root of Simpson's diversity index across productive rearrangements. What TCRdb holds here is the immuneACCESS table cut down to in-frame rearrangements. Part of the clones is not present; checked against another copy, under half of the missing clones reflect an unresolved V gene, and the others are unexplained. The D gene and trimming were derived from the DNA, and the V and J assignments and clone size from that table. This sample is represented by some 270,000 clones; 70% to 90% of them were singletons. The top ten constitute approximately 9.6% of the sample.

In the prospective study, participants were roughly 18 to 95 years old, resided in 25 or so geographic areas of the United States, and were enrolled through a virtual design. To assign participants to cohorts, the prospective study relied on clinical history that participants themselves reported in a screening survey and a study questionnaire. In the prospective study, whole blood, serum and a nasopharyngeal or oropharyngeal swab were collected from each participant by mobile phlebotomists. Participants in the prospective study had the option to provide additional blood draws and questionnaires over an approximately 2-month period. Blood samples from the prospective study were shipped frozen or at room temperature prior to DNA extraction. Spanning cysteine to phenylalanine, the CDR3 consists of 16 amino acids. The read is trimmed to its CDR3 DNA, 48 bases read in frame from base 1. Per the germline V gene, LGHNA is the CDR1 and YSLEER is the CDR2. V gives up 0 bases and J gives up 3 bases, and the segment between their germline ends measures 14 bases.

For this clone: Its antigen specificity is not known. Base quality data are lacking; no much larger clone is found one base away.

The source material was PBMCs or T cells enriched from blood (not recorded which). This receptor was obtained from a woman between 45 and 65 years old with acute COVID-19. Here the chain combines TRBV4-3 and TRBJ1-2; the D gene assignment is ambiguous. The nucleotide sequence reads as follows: TGCGCCAGCAGCCAAGAAGGTCGGGGATCTGACTATGGCTACACCTTC. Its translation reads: CASSQEGRGSDYGYTF.